This T cell receptor (beta chain) was obtained from a study of blood T cell repertoires in COVID-19. Study background: Collection of acute and convalescent COVID-19 samples took place in the United States, Italy and Spain. From T cells, B-cell-depleted T cells, or PBMCs came the material, which was cDNA or gDNA.

Seattle patients were enrolled while actively infected and followed longitudinally. CDR3 length: 13 amino acids. The ends were cut back, 6 bases at V and 9 bases at J, with 15 bases in the middle. Per germline, CDR1 MDHEN and CDR2 SYDVKM. Original analysis: Reference gene primer amplification in the assay estimated nucleated cell counts. Sequencing was performed with immunoSEQ multiplex PCR; in TCRdb, only in-frame clones are kept and a portion is missing. The DNA gave D and trimming, while V, J and clone size come from that table. Found here are around 190,000 clones, roughly 79% of them singletons; the top ten hold roughly 9.6%. This clone was seen once.

This receptor was identified in a woman between 40 and 55 years old with COVID-19, enrolled during active disease. Specimen: peripheral blood. The rearrangement links TRBV28 to TRBJ2-1; a possible D gene is TRBD2 (6 bases). CDR3 region: CASSTGPGGEQFF. In DNA form, the CDR3 reads TGTGCCAGCAGCACCGGCCCCGGGGGTGAGCAGTTCTTC.